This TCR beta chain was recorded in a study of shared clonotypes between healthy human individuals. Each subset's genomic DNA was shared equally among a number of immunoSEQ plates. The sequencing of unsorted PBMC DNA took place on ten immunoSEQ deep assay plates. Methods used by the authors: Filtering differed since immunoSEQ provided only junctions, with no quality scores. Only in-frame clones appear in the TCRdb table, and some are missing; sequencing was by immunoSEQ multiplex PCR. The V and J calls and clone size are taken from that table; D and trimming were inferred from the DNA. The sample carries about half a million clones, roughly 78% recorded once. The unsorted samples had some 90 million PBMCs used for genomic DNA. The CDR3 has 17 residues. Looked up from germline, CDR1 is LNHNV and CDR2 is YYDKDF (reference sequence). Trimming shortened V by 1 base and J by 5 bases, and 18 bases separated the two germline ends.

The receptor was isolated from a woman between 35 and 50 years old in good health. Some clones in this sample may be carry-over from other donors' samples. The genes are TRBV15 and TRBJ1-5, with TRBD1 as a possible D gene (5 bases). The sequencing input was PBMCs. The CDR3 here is CATSRGRRGRGDQPQHF. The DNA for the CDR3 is TGTGCCACCAGCAGAGGCCGTCGGGGAAGGGGCGATCAGCCCCAGCATTTT.